This entry describes one T cell receptor (beta chain). The specificity of this receptor is unknown. No base-level quality is on record; no much larger clone is a single base apart. The record originates from a study of cytomegalovirus exposure and HLA in healthy donors (dated by TCRdb to 2017 to 2019). With regard to the full study: The 670 or so repertoires of the first cohort and the 110 or so validation repertoires were produced on the same platform, according to a later analysis. The study aimed to test whether signatures of past pathogen exposure could be identified by cataloging public T cell receptors. Besides the first cohort of around 700 subjects, a separate validation cohort made up of 120 different subjects was used. High-throughput TCR immunosequencing, statistical association of individual TCRs with disease status, and machine learning were combined to predict cytomegalovirus infection status.

According to the germline V gene, CDR1 reads SQVTM and CDR2 reads ANQGSEA. V is clipped by 3 bases and J by 0 bases, and the sequence between their germline boundaries is 7 bases long. There are 13 amino acids in the CDR3, from cysteine to phenylalanine inclusive. Left in the record is the CDR3 DNA by itself, 39 bases read in frame from the first base. The donors were included in the validation cohort of roughly 130 subjects, a group kept apart from the roughly 690-subject first cohort. Results and caveats for the whole study, not just this receptor: A later analysis had no HLA typing for the validation cohort, so co-occurrence there was scored across all 110 or so repertoires. The classifier was reported to diagnose cytomegalovirus status with high specificity and sensitivity in both the original and validation cohorts. In the study, around 160 TCR beta chains were listed as associated with cytomegalovirus. In a later analysis, TCRs clustered in the first cohort were found to also tend to co-occur in the 110 or so validation repertoires, with around 94% of cluster scores above 0. In vitro tests confirmed that a few of the cytomegalovirus-associated TCR beta chains recognize cytomegalovirus antigens. It was suggested by the authors that the approach could potentially be generalized to other disease states and immunological phenotypes. Most TCR sequences were seen in very few donors, while some public TCRs were found in many individuals.

Library preparation employed the immunoSEQ multiplex PCR assay. The authors' analysis ran thus. A statistical classification framework was built for diagnosing cytomegalovirus status from the catalog of TCR beta chain sequences. As stored in TCRdb, this immuneACCESS dataset retains in-frame rearrangements with V and J assigned. A fraction of the clones does not appear; measured against another copy, unresolved V genes explain less than half of the discrepancy, and the remainder lacks a known reason. The V and J calls and clone size are taken from that table; D and trimming were inferred from the DNA. The sample yields about 140,000 clones; roughly 90% were counted once. 2.9% of the sample is in the top ten clones.

Sample: PBMCs. The sequence was obtained from a man aged 18 to 29 in good health and CMV-seronegative. This sequence uses TRBV29-1 and TRBJ2-3; the D segment cannot be called with confidence. Here the CDR3 is given as CSVERFSTDTQYF. The nucleotides are TGCAGCGTTGAGAGGTTCAGCACAGATACGCAGTATTTT.